This T cell receptor beta chain emerged from a study of blood T cell repertoires in COVID-19. Across the study: PBMCs, B-cell-depleted T cells, or T cells provided the cDNA or gDNA that made up the material.

The trim removed 0 bases at V and 4 bases at J, leaving 4 bases unmatched. The CDR3 spans 15 residues. Looked up from germline, CDR1 is SGDLS and CDR2 is YYNGEE. TCRdb's table, derived via immunoSEQ multiplex PCR, lists solely in-frame clones and lacks some. Of hundreds of thousands of clones detected, 88% appear once; the ten largest clones hold 0.95% to 1%. This clonotype was obtained from a woman aged 40 to 50 who had recovered from COVID-19. The rearrangement links TRBV9 to TRBJ2-5, with 9 bases lining up with TRBD2. Sequencing was carried out using peripheral blood. CDR3: CASSVGVAGVETQYF. The CDR3 DNA reads as TGTGCCAGCAGCGTAGGGGTAGCGGGAGTAGAGACCCAGTACTTC.